The next 27 T cell receptor beta chains were all read from a single sample in a study of shared clonotypes between healthy human individuals. Assay: immunoSEQ multiplex PCR; the TCRdb copy retains only in-frame clones and omits some. The sample has a few million clones, more than 85% seen once. The specimen was naive CD4+ T cells from PBMCs. This sample's subset: CD45RA+ positively selected. The receptors shown here come from a man between 18 and 35 years old in good health. Some clones in this sample may be carry-over from other donors' samples.

J is TRBJ1-2 and V is TRBV4-2, with a possible D match to TRBD1 (6 bases). Germline-derived CDR1 and CDR2 are LGHNA and YNFKEQ. The V and J ends lost 1 base and 0 bases respectively, with 12 bases between them. The CDR3 is 16 amino acids. The CDR3 protein is CASSQADRSSNYGYTF. The CDR3 region has the DNA TGTGCCAGCAGCCAAGCCGACAGGTCCTCTAACTATGGCTACACCTTC.

This chain joins TRBV19 and TRBJ1-1, with D hard to call. From germline, CDR1 is LNHDA and CDR2 SQIVND (reference sequence). This CDR3 is 14 amino acids long. Trimming cost V 5 bases and J 1 base, with 11 bases left between them. CDR3 nucleotide sequence: TGTGCCAGTAGTCCCGACCACCGGAACACTGAAGCTTTCTTT. This sequence encodes CASSPDHRNTEAFF.

In its sample, this clone was seen once. This chain connects TRBV27 to TRBJ1-2; 8 bases line up with TRBD1. Per the germline V gene, CDR1 is MNHEY and CDR2 is SMNVEV (reference sequence). The V segment lost 4 bases and the J segment 0 bases; nucleotides outside the gene matches: 13. The CDR3 runs 18 residues. The CDR3 coding sequence is TGTGCCAGCAGTTCGCGTCCCGGACAGGGACCAACTAACTATGGCTACACCTTC. Amino acids: CASSSRPGQGPTNYGYTF.

The gene calls are TRBV7-2 and TRBJ2-7, with D maybe TRBD2 (5 bases). Germline V gives CDR1 SGHTA, CDR2 FQGNSA. V lost 1 base and J lost 6, with 13 bases in between. The CDR3 is 14 amino acids. Here the CDR3 DNA reads TGTGCCAGCAGCTTAGGCCCGGGTGCGGGCGAGCAGTACTTC. Protein sequence: CASSLGPGAGEQYF.

This clone was detected once. The chain employs TRBV27 and TRBJ2-5, with 9 bases aligning to TRBD1. J gave up 2 bases and V 6 bases, and 4 bases lay outside the gene matches. The CDR3 totals 14 residues. Germline lookup yields CDR1 MNHEY and CDR2 SMNVEV (reference sequence). For the CDR3, the DNA is TGTGCCAGCAGACCCGACAGGGGGCAAGAGACCCAGTACTTC. This sequence encodes CASRPDRGQETQYF.

The chain links TRBV6-4 to TRBJ2-2, with 12 bases lining up with TRBD2. Germline V lookup: CDR1 MRHNA, CDR2 SNTAGT. V lost 4 bases to trimming and J lost 0 bases; unmatched junction nucleotides: 6. CDR3 size: 18 residues. The DNA of the CDR3 is TGTGCCAGCAGTGGGACTAGCGGGACCCTTCCGAACACCGGGGAGCTGTTTTTT. Amino acids: CASSGTSGTLPNTGELFF.

The chain couples TRBV5-1 to TRBJ1-1; 8 nucleotides match TRBD1. The CDR3 has 15 residues. After removal of 2 bases from V and 4 bases from J, the junction contained 7 bases not matched to a gene. The germline V gene encodes CDR1 SGHRS and CDR2 YFSETQ. CDR3 coding DNA: TGCGCCAGCAGCTTTTCGGGGACAGGCAGCACTGAAGCTTTCTTT. Amino acids: CASSFSGTGSTEAFF.

The rearrangement uses TRBV15 and TRBJ1-5; 9 bases map to TRBD1. This CDR3 contains 15 residues. CDR1 and CDR2 (germline): LNHNV, YYDKDF (reference sequence). V gave up 3 bases and J gave up 7 bases; unmatched junction bases: 7. Here the CDR3 DNA reads TGTGCCACCAGCAGGGAACAGGGGGCAGGGCAGCCCCAGCATTTT. As protein: CATSREQGAGQPQHF.

Of note for this clone: The sample contains more than one DNA sequence encoding this CDR3. The V and J genes are TRBV7-3 and TRBJ2-2, with D hard to call. CDR1 is SGHTA and CDR2 is FQGTGA in the germline V gene. This CDR3 has 16 residues. The ends were cut back, 1 base at V and 0 bases at J, with 9 bases in the middle. CDR3 protein: CASSLIGSSNTGELFF. The CDR3 nucleotides read TGTGCCAGCAGCTTAATTGGAAGTTCGAACACCGGGGAGCTGTTTTTT. Filled out from reference TRBV7-3 and TRBJ2-2, the complete variable domain reads GAGVSQTPSNKVTEKGKYVELRCDPISGHTALYWYRQSLGQGPEFLIYFQGTGAADDSGLPNDRFFAVRPEGSVSTLKIQRTERGDSAVYLCASSLIGSSNTGELFFGEGSRLTVL.

The genes are TRBV19 and TRBJ2-6, with D possibly being TRBD1 or TRBD2 (5 bases each). V lost 5 bases to trimming and J lost 4 bases, with 12 bases between them. Germline CDR1 and CDR2: LNHDA and SQIVND (reference sequence). The CDR3 totals 15 residues. The CDR3 loop reads CASSPLGAGANVLTF. CDR3 DNA: TGTGCCAGTAGTCCCCTCGGGGCCGGGGCCAACGTCCTGACTTTC. Combining the CDR3 with reference TRBV19 and TRBJ2-6 gives the whole variable domain DGGITQSPKYLFRKEGQNVTLSCEQNLNHDAMYWYRQDPGQGLRLIYYSQIVNDFQKGDIAEGYSVSREKKESFPLTVTSAQKNPTAFYLCASSPLGAGANVLTFGAGSRLTVL.

This clone showed up just once. The chain links TRBV28 to TRBJ1-5; TRBD1 agrees at 8 bases. J lost 1 base, V lost 8 bases, and 10 bases had no gene match. Germline V lookup: CDR1 MDHEN, CDR2 SYDVKM. There are 16 residues in the CDR3. CDR3 coding DNA: TGTGCCAGCGTTAGGACAGGGAAAAAGAGCAATCAGCCCCAGCATTTT. This sequence encodes CASVRTGKKSNQPQHF.

The V gene is TRBV9, the J gene TRBJ2-7; D might be TRBD1 or TRBD2, each matching 6 bases. Germline V CDR1 and CDR2: SGDLS, YYNGEE. Trimming took 3 bases from V and 0 from J, leaving 10 bases between them. This CDR3 has 14 amino acids. The CDR3 loop reads CASSGGTSSYEQYF. The CDR3 nucleotides are TGTGCCAGCAGCGGCGGGACAAGCTCCTACGAGCAGTACTTC.

This sequence joins TRBV6-5 and TRBJ2-7, with D perhaps matching TRBD1 (6 bases). CDR3 length: 15 residues. Germline lookup yields CDR1 MNHEY and CDR2 SVGAGI. Between the trimmed V and J ends, which lost 5 bases and 1 base, there was a span of 15 bases. CDR3 nucleotides: TGTGCCAGCAGTAGATCGACACAGGGTTCCTACGAGCAGTACTTC. It specifies CASSRSTQGSYEQYF.

This clone was observed a few times. This rearrangement joins TRBV20-1 to TRBJ1-4, with D possibly TRBD1 on 5 matching bases. The CDR3 runs to 10 residues. V gave up 6 bases and J gave up 13 bases, with 12 bases separating them. Germline V gene sequence: CDR1 DFQATT, CDR2 SNEGSKA (reference sequence). The CDR3 DNA reads as TGCAGTGCCGGGACCGGGGGACTGTTTTTT. It encodes CSAGTGGLFF.

V and J are TRBV5-1 and TRBJ2-3; possible D gene TRBD1, 6 bases. The length of the CDR3 is 14 residues. V was clipped by 5 bases and J by 4 bases, with 14 bases between them. CDR1 and CDR2 (germline): SGHRS, YFSETQ. DNA of the CDR3: TGCGCCAGCAGAACAGGGAGTCTTGCAGATACGCAGTATTTT. Translated, it gives CASRTGSLADTQYF.

The genes are TRBV7-8 and TRBJ2-1; no reliable D call. This CDR3 is built from 11 residues. Germline CDR1 SGHVS, CDR2 FQNEAQ. Trimming left V 5 bases short and J 10 bases short, with 9 bases between. CDR3 sequence reads: CASSPLREQFF. CDR3 nucleotide sequence: TGTGCCAGCAGCCCATTGCGGGAGCAGTTCTTC.

V and J are TRBV5-1 and TRBJ2-7, with 7 nucleotides matching TRBD1. CDR1 and CDR2 (germline): SGHRS, YFSETQ. J was trimmed by 5 bases and V by 4 bases; bases with no gene match: 9. The CDR3 has 14 residues. In nucleotides, the CDR3 is TGCGCCAGCAGCCCGCCACAGGGGTCCCACGAGCAGTACTTC. Protein sequence: CASSPPQGSHEQYF.

V usage is TRBV7-2 and J usage is TRBJ2-7; 9 nucleotides align to TRBD2. CDR1 and CDR2 (germline): SGHTA, FQGNSA. Trimming took 5 bases from V and 7 from J; bases not matched to a gene: 9. This CDR3 region has 14 residues. Here the CDR3 DNA reads TGTGCCAGCAGCCTTAGCGGGGGATCTTGGGAGCAGTACTTC. This encodes CASSLSGGSWEQYF. The complete variable domain, with remaining parts taken from reference TRBV7-2 and TRBJ2-7, reads GAGVSQSPSNKVTEKGKDVELRCDPISGHTALYWYRQSLGQGLEFLIYFQGNSAPDKSGLPSDRFSAERTGGSVSTLTIQRTQQEDSAVYLCASSLSGGSWEQYFGPGTRLTVT.

The V call is TRBV9, the J call TRBJ2-2, with D perhaps TRBD1 (5 bases). The V and J ends lost 0 bases and 5 bases respectively, with 17 bases between them. In germline, CDR1 is SGDLS, CDR2 YYNGEE. The CDR3 consists of 17 residues. CDR3 region: CASSVGKRGAGTGELFF. The CDR3 DNA follows: TGTGCCAGCAGCGTAGGAAAAAGGGGCGCTGGGACCGGGGAGCTGTTTTTT.

The genes are TRBV4-1 and TRBJ1-2; TRBD1 matches at 7 bases. The ends lost 4 bases at V and 7 bases at J; junction bases unmatched: 12. The CDR3 is made up of 15 amino acids. From germline, CDR1 is MGHRA and CDR2 YSYEKL. The CDR3 DNA reads TGCGCCAGCAGCCTTACTTCCCGGGCAGGGGGTGGCTACACCTTC. Translation: CASSLTSRAGGGYTF.

This CDR3 is CASSAGQRETQYF. The CDR3 DNA is TGTGCCAGCAGCGCGGGACAGAGGGAGACCCAGTACTTC. The chain couples TRBV5-4 to TRBJ2-5; a possible D gene is TRBD1 (7 bases). The CDR3 contains 13 residues. V dropped 4 bases and J dropped 5 bases, with 12 bases sitting between them. Germline V gene sequence: CDR1 SGHNT, CDR2 YYREEE (reference sequence). The entire variable domain, with the rest obtained from reference TRBV5-4 and TRBJ2-5, is as follows: ETGVTQSPTHLIKTRGQQVTLRCSSQSGHNTVSWYQQALGQGPQFIFQYYREEENGRGNFPPRFSGLQFPNYSSELNVNALELDDSALYLCASSAGQRETQYFGPGTRLLVL.

The rearrangement links TRBV14 to TRBJ2-3; 8 positions match TRBD2. This CDR3 is 21 amino acids long. Germline CDR1 reads SGHDN; CDR2 reads FVKESK. With 2 bases clipped from V and 2 bases from J, the junction kept 21 bases outside the gene matches. This CDR3 reads CASSQTGVAGIKTFNTDTQYF. CDR3 nucleotide sequence: TGTGCCAGCAGCCAAACTGGAGTAGCGGGGATTAAGACCTTTAACACAGATACGCAGTATTTT.

The chain recombines TRBV11-2 with TRBJ2-2; TRBD1 aligns across 7 bases. Trimming took 8 bases from V and 5 from J; bases not matched to a gene: 11. The CDR3 loop spans 15 amino acids. Germline V gene sequence: CDR1 SGHAT, CDR2 FQNNGV. CDR3 sequence reads: CASQPETGWTGELFF. Written as DNA, the CDR3 is TGTGCCAGCCAACCCGAGACAGGGTGGACCGGGGAGCTGTTTTTT.

The chain links TRBV6-5 to TRBJ2-6; D is possibly TRBD2 (5 bases). Germline values: CDR1 MNHEY, CDR2 SVGAGI. Trimming shortened V by 8 bases and J by 0 bases, and 11 bases separated the two germline ends. The CDR3 sequence is 15 residues long. Written as DNA, the CDR3 is TGTGCCAGCCTTGACGGAGGCTCTGGGGCCAACGTCCTGACTTTC. Translation gives CASLDGGSGANVLTF.

The chain couples TRBV30 to TRBJ1-3, with 11 nucleotides matching TRBD1. V shed 3 bases and J 4 bases; nucleotides not matched to a gene: 11. There are 17 residues in the CDR3. Looked up from germline, CDR1 is GTSNPN and CDR2 is SVGIG (reference sequence). The CDR3 nucleotides are TGTGCCTGGAGAGGCCGGACAGGGGGCAAAATGGGAAACACCATATATTTT. Its protein product is CAWRGRTGGKMGNTIYF. Complete variable domain (other parts from reference TRBV30 and TRBJ1-3): SQTIHQWPATLVQPVGSPLSLECTVEGTSNPNLYWYRQAAGRGLQLLFYSVGIGQISSEVPQNLSASRPQDRQFILSSKKLLLSDSGFYLCAWRGRTGGKMGNTIYFGEGSWLTVV.

The gene calls are TRBV2 and TRBJ2-5, with 7 bases that match TRBD1. CDR1 SNHLY and CDR2 FYNNEI come from the germline V gene. The CDR3 is 14 amino acids. Losses at the gene ends were 5 bases for V and 1 base for J; bases not matched to a gene: 4. The CDR3 region has the DNA TGTGCCAGCAGTAACAGACAGGGCCAAGAGACCCAGTACTTC. Translation: CASSNRQGQETQYF.

V and J are TRBV6-1 and TRBJ2-3; the D is unclear. This CDR3 is 12 amino acids long. V shed 3 bases and J shed 10 bases, with 11 bases lying between them. Looked up from germline, CDR1 is MNHNS and CDR2 is SASEGT. Written as DNA, the CDR3 is TGTGCCAGCAGTGATCCTGGGCTCCCGCAGTATTTT. Amino acid sequence: CASSDPGLPQYF.